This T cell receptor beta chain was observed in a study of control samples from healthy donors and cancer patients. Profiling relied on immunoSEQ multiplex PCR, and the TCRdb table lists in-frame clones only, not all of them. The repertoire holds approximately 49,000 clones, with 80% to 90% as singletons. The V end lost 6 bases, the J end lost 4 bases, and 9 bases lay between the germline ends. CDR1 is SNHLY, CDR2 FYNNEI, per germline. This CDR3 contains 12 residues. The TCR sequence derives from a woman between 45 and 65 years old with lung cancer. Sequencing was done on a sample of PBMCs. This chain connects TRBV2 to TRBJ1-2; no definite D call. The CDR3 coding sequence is TGTGCCAGCAGCGCCTCCAGCTATGGCTACACCTTC. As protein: CASSASSYGYTF.